This TCR beta chain was recovered during a study of blood T cell repertoires in COVID-19. Study information: Donors in the United States, Italy and Spain gave samples during acute or convalescent COVID-19. From T cells, B-cell-depleted T cells, or PBMCs came the material, which was cDNA or gDNA.

TCRdb's table, derived via immunoSEQ multiplex PCR, lists solely in-frame clones and lacks some. In the table there are approximately 93,000 clones, 87% of which are singletons. V shed 5 bases and J 7 bases; nucleotides not matched to a gene: 23. The CDR3 loop spans 19 amino acids. CDR1 MNHNY and CDR2 SVGAGI come from the germline V gene (reference sequence). The TCR comes from a human donor in a cohort sampled during active COVID-19. V is TRBV6-6 and J is TRBJ2-1; 7 nucleotides align to TRBD1. The material sequenced was peripheral blood. This CDR3 is CASSPGQVADLGGRNEQFF. As DNA, the CDR3 is TGTGCCAGCAGTCCCGGACAGGTGGCTGATCTTGGGGGACGAAATGAGCAGTTCTTC.